This is a list of T cell receptor beta chains from one sample in a study of shared clonotypes between healthy human individuals. Produced via immunoSEQ multiplex PCR; TCRdb's table is partial and in-frame only. The repertoire holds 2 million or so clones, about 95% seen once, with roughly 1.1% in the top ten. Specimen: naive CD8+ T cells sorted from blood. These receptors originate from a young man in good health. Each CDR3 is given with its conserved first and last residue. Fields, in order: D gene, clone size, V gene, J gene, CDR3 DNA, CDR3 protein. D genes are given only for firm matches. For some rows the clone size is stated as once, few or many, or as a class when expanded; others skip it.

D: -; size: -; V: TRBV4-1; J: TRBJ2-7; DNA: TGCGCCAGCAGCCCCCTGGGGGCCCGCGGAAGCGAGCAGTACTTC; CDR3: CASSPLGARGSEQYF
D: TRBD1; size: -; V: TRBV7-2; J: TRBJ1-2; DNA: TGTGCCAGCAGTATCTCCGGGACAGGTCTCTATGGCTACACCTTC; CDR3: CASSISGTGLYGYTF
D: -; size: -; V: TRBV27; J: TRBJ1-5; DNA: TGTGCCAGCAGTACCCTGGGCGGCAGGGTGGGACAGCCCCAGCATTTT; CDR3: CASSTLGGRVGQPQHF
D: -; size: -; V: TRBV6-5; J: TRBJ1-1; DNA: TGTGCCAGCAGTTACGGGCCGGCGGACACTGAAGCTTTCTTT; CDR3: CASSYGPADTEAFF
D: -; size: once; V: TRBV4-1; J: TRBJ2-1; DNA: TGCGCCAGCAGTCCGGAGCGGGCCTACAATGAGCAGTTCTTC; CDR3: CASSPERAYNEQFF
D: -; size: -; V: TRBV7-2; J: TRBJ1-4; DNA: TGTGCCAGCAGCTTAAGGGTTGGGGTTAATGAAAAACTGTTTTTT; CDR3: CASSLRVGVNEKLFF
D: -; size: -; V: TRBV21-1; J: TRBJ2-2; DNA: TGTGCCAGCAGTACTAGCGGACGCACCGGGGAGCTGTTTTTT; CDR3: CASSTSGRTGELFF
D: -; size: -; V: TRBV27; J: TRBJ1-2; DNA: TGTGCCAGCAGTTTTTCGGGAGACGGTAACTATGGCTACACCTTC; CDR3: CASSFSGDGNYGYTF
D: -; size: -; V: TRBV2; J: TRBJ1-2; DNA: TGTGCCAGCAGTGAAAATGGGCCCCGGGAAATTAACTATGGCTACACCTTC; CDR3: CASSENGPREINYGYTF
D: TRBD2; size: -; V: TRBV7-2; J: TRBJ2-5; DNA: TGTGCCAGCAGCCCCCGACTAGCGGCCACCCAAGAGACCCAGTACTTC; CDR3: CASSPRLAATQETQYF
D: -; size: -; V: TRBV10-3; J: TRBJ2-2; DNA: TGTGCCATCAGCGAGGGGGCCGGGGGGCCCGGGGAGCTGTTTTTT; CDR3: CAISEGAGGPGELFF
D: -; size: -; V: TRBV7-9; J: TRBJ2-1; DNA: TGTGCCAGCAGCCATCTGATGGACGGGAACAATGAGCAGTTCTTC; CDR3: CASSHLMDGNNEQFF
D: -; size: -; V: TRBV4-1; J: TRBJ2-7; DNA: TGCGCCAGCAGCCAAATAGGGACCCCTGGGTACGAGCAGTACTTC; CDR3: CASSQIGTPGYEQYF
D: -; size: -; V: TRBV11-2; J: TRBJ2-7; DNA: TGTGCCAGCAGCGGGTACAGGGGAGGCTACGAGCAGTACTTC; CDR3: CASSGYRGGYEQYF
D: -; size: -; V: TRBV6-5; J: TRBJ1-5; DNA: TGTGCCAGCAGTTACTCGGAGGGAGATCAGCCCCAGCATTTT; CDR3: CASSYSEGDQPQHF
D: -; size: -; V: TRBV19; J: TRBJ2-7; DNA: TGTGCCAGTAGTATAGAACACCCCGGCTACGAGCAGTACTTC; CDR3: CASSIEHPGYEQYF
D: TRBD2; size: -; V: TRBV6-5; J: TRBJ2-5; DNA: TGTGCCACCCAGATAGCGGGAGGCCCAGGAGAGACCCAGTACTTC; CDR3: CATQIAGGPGETQYF
D: -; size: once; V: TRBV27; J: TRBJ2-7; DNA: TGTGCCAGCAGTCCGGGTCATTCCGAAGGCGAGCAGTACTTC; CDR3: CASSPGHSEGEQYF
D: -; size: -; V: TRBV18; J: TRBJ2-7; DNA: TGTGCCAGCTCACCATCCCCTGAGCACGAGCAGTACTTC; CDR3: CASSPSPEHEQYF
D: -; size: -; V: TRBV4-3; J: TRBJ2-3; DNA: TGCGCCAGCAGCCAAGATGGAGCGGATACGCAGTATTTT; CDR3: CASSQDGADTQYF
D: TRBD1; size: -; V: TRBV5-1; J: TRBJ2-7; DNA: TGCGCCAGCAGCCTAGGACAGGGTAGCTACGAGCAGTACTTC; CDR3: CASSLGQGSYEQYF
D: TRBD2; size: once; V: TRBV4-1; J: TRBJ2-7; DNA: TGCGCCAGCAGCCAGGGGTTCACTAGCGGGAGCTTAAAAGAGCAGTACTTC; CDR3: CASSQGFTSGSLKEQYF
D: TRBD2; size: -; V: TRBV6-1; J: TRBJ2-7; DNA: TGTGCCAGCGACATGACTAGCGGGGGCTACGAGCAGTACTTC; CDR3: CASDMTSGGYEQYF
D: -; size: -; V: TRBV6-1; J: TRBJ1-6; DNA: TGTGCCAGCAGTGACGGAGGATGGTCCTATAATTCACCCCTCCACTTT; CDR3: CASSDGGWSYNSPLHF